This is a list of T cell receptor beta chains from one sample in a study of T-cell memory formation after mild COVID-19. TCRdb itself ran the 5' RACE reads through MiXCR, one entry per CDR3 protein. The data show roughly 40,000 distinct CDR3 sequences, around 6.1% seen once. Specimen: PBMCs or a T cell subset sorted from them (not recorded which). These TCRs come from an adult who had mild COVID-19 (a few samples of this study predate the infection). Cell type and time point are not known. Both conserved end residues are part of each CDR3. The D gene is left open where the match is weak. Where a row states a size, it is once, few, many or the class of an expanded clone; other rows omit it.

d_gene: -
abundance: few
v_gene: TRBV20-1
j_gene: TRBJ2-3
CDR3aa: CSATSGSSTDTQYF
CDR3nt: TGCAGTGCTACCAGCGGTTCTAGCACAGATACGCAGTATTTT

d_gene: TRBD1
abundance: many
v_gene: TRBV15
j_gene: TRBJ2-3
CDR3aa: CATSRLTGNSADTQYF
CDR3nt: TGTGCCACCAGCAGGCTGACAGGGAATTCGGCAGATACGCAGTATTTT

d_gene: TRBD2
abundance: many
v_gene: TRBV12-3/TRBV12-4
j_gene: TRBJ2-1
CDR3aa: CASSLALGFSGRAHEQFF
CDR3nt: TGTGCCAGCAGTTTAGCCTTAGGTTTTAGCGGGAGGGCTCATGAGCAGTTCTTC

d_gene: TRBD1
abundance: few
v_gene: TRBV2
j_gene: TRBJ1-1
CDR3aa: CASSEARQGRAFF
CDR3nt: TGTGCCAGCAGTGAAGCTCGACAGGGCCGAGCTTTCTTT

d_gene: -
abundance: many
v_gene: TRBV12-3/TRBV12-4
j_gene: TRBJ2-4
CDR3aa: CASSSRAWAKNIQYF
CDR3nt: TGTGCCAGCAGTTCCCGTGCTTGGGCCAAAAACATTCAGTACTTC

d_gene: -
abundance: -
v_gene: TRBV24-1
j_gene: TRBJ1-2
CDR3aa: CATSDFNSNYGYTF
CDR3nt: TGTGCCACCAGTGATTTCAACAGTAACTATGGCTACACCTTC

d_gene: TRBD1
abundance: few
v_gene: TRBV5-1
j_gene: TRBJ1-1
CDR3aa: CASSLGTGMNTEAFF
CDR3nt: TGCGCCAGCAGCTTGGGGACAGGGATGAACACTGAAGCTTTCTTT

d_gene: -
abundance: many
v_gene: TRBV12-3/TRBV12-4
j_gene: TRBJ1-5
CDR3aa: CASRNRTVNQPQHF
CDR3nt: TGTGCCAGCAGAAATAGGACAGTCAATCAGCCCCAGCATTTT

d_gene: -
abundance: -
v_gene: TRBV21-1
j_gene: TRBJ2-1
CDR3aa: CASSKSATGGSYNEQFF
CDR3nt: TGTGCCAGCAGCAAATCCGCGACAGGGGGGTCCTACAATGAGCAGTTCTTC

d_gene: TRBD1
abundance: few
v_gene: TRBV3-1
j_gene: TRBJ2-3
CDR3aa: CASSHRITGGADTQYF
CDR3nt: TGTGCCAGCAGCCATCGAATAACAGGGGGCGCGGATACGCAGTATTTT

d_gene: -
abundance: few
v_gene: TRBV6-1
j_gene: TRBJ2-5
CDR3aa: CASSEERVETQYF
CDR3nt: TGTGCCAGCAGTGAAGAAAGGGTGGAGACCCAGTACTTC

d_gene: -
abundance: few
v_gene: TRBV20-1
j_gene: TRBJ1-5
CDR3aa: CSASSGARGNQPQHF
CDR3nt: TGCAGTGCTAGTTCGGGAGCTAGGGGCAATCAGCCCCAGCATTTT

d_gene: -
abundance: -
v_gene: TRBV15
j_gene: TRBJ1-1
CDR3aa: CATSRSRTEEAFF
CDR3nt: TGTGCCACCAGCAGATCTAGGACGGAAGAAGCTTTCTTT

d_gene: TRBD2
abundance: many
v_gene: TRBV20-1
j_gene: TRBJ2-3
CDR3aa: CSARGTSGSTDTQYF
CDR3nt: TGCAGTGCTAGAGGGACTAGCGGAAGCACAGATACGCAGTATTTT

d_gene: -
abundance: many
v_gene: TRBV9
j_gene: TRBJ2-3
CDR3aa: CASSSALGLSTDTQYF
CDR3nt: TGTGCCAGCAGCTCGGCTTTAGGCCTCAGCACAGATACGCAGTATTTT

d_gene: -
abundance: many
v_gene: TRBV5-1
j_gene: TRBJ2-6
CDR3aa: CASSLLGAGANVLTF
CDR3nt: TGCGCCAGCAGCTTGCTAGGTGCTGGGGCCAACGTCCTGACTTTC

d_gene: -
abundance: many
v_gene: TRBV24-1
j_gene: TRBJ1-2
CDR3aa: CATSDLRVTYGYTF
CDR3nt: TGTGCCACCAGTGATTTGCGTGTTACCTATGGCTACACCTTC

d_gene: TRBD1
abundance: -
v_gene: TRBV5-5
j_gene: TRBJ1-5
CDR3aa: CASSSSGTGYQLQHF
CDR3nt: TGTGCCAGCAGCTCTAGCGGGACAGGGTATCAGCTCCAGCATTTT

d_gene: -
abundance: -
v_gene: TRBV30
j_gene: TRBJ1-6
CDR3aa: CAWSAGDYNSPLHF
CDR3nt: TGTGCCTGGAGTGCCGGAGACTATAATTCACCCCTCCACTTT

d_gene: TRBD2
abundance: -
v_gene: TRBV5-6
j_gene: TRBJ2-7
CDR3aa: CASSLLAGVHEQYF
CDR3nt: TGTGCCAGCAGCTTGCTGGCGGGAGTCCACGAGCAGTACTTC

d_gene: -
abundance: many
v_gene: TRBV5-1
j_gene: TRBJ2-3
CDR3aa: CASSLGSIGSTDTQYF
CDR3nt: TGCGCCAGCAGCTTAGGGTCTATCGGGAGCACAGATACGCAGTATTTT

d_gene: TRBD1
abundance: few
v_gene: TRBV5-6
j_gene: TRBJ2-5
CDR3aa: CASRSGQGATLETQYF
CDR3nt: TGTGCCAGCAGGTCGGGACAGGGGGCTACTTTGGAGACCCAGTACTTC

d_gene: -
abundance: many
v_gene: TRBV3-1
j_gene: TRBJ2-2
CDR3aa: CASSQDWGTGELFF
CDR3nt: TGTGCCAGCAGCCAAGATTGGGGTACCGGGGAGCTGTTTTTT

d_gene: -
abundance: many
v_gene: TRBV12-3/TRBV12-4
j_gene: TRBJ1-4
CDR3aa: CASSEQGGVEKLFF
CDR3nt: TGTGCCAGCAGCGAGCAGGGAGGAGTTGAAAAACTGTTTTTT

d_gene: -
abundance: few
v_gene: TRBV7-9
j_gene: TRBJ1-2
CDR3aa: CASTLDSYGYTF
CDR3nt: TGTGCCAGCACCCTAGACAGCTATGGCTACACCTTC

d_gene: -
abundance: few
v_gene: TRBV5-1
j_gene: TRBJ2-3
CDR3aa: CASSLGPGGTDTQYF
CDR3nt: TGCGCCAGCAGCTTGGGCCCCGGGGGCACAGATACGCAGTATTTT

d_gene: TRBD1
abundance: few
v_gene: TRBV6-5
j_gene: TRBJ2-3
CDR3aa: CASSTGTGRRATDTQYF
CDR3nt: TGTGCCAGCAGTACCGGGACAGGGAGAAGGGCCACAGATACGCAGTATTTT

d_gene: -
abundance: many
v_gene: TRBV12-3/TRBV12-4
j_gene: TRBJ2-5
CDR3aa: CASSFSGREKTQYF
CDR3nt: TGTGCCAGCAGTTTCTCAGGGCGCGAAAAGACCCAGTACTTC

d_gene: TRBD1
abundance: few
v_gene: TRBV2
j_gene: TRBJ2-7
CDR3aa: CASSENRGNYEQYF
CDR3nt: TGTGCCAGCAGCGAAAACAGGGGGAACTACGAGCAGTACTTC

d_gene: -
abundance: few
v_gene: TRBV11-3
j_gene: TRBJ2-5
CDR3aa: CASSLGLAKETQYF
CDR3nt: TGTGCCAGCAGCTTAGGGCTAGCGAAAGAGACCCAGTACTTC

d_gene: -
abundance: -
v_gene: TRBV18
j_gene: TRBJ1-1
CDR3aa: CASSPIGGLDTEAFF
CDR3nt: TGTGCCAGCTCCCCCATCGGGGGGTTGGACACTGAAGCTTTCTTT

d_gene: -
abundance: many
v_gene: TRBV5-5
j_gene: TRBJ2-3
CDR3aa: CASSLFTGTSTDTQYF
CDR3nt: TGTGCCAGCAGCTTGTTCACAGGTACCAGCACAGATACGCAGTATTTT

d_gene: -
abundance: -
v_gene: TRBV2
j_gene: TRBJ1-2
CDR3aa: CASSTASNYGYTF
CDR3nt: TGTGCCAGCAGTACCGCCTCTAACTATGGCTACACCTTC

d_gene: TRBD2
abundance: few
v_gene: TRBV14
j_gene: TRBJ2-3
CDR3aa: CASSQTIGTSGRAGTDTQYF
CDR3nt: TGTGCCAGCAGCCAGACGATCGGGACTAGCGGGAGGGCCGGCACAGATACGCAGTATTTT

d_gene: -
abundance: -
v_gene: TRBV29-1
j_gene: TRBJ1-5
CDR3aa: CSPVGESNSNQPQHF
CDR3nt: TGCAGCCCAGTGGGGGAATCGAATAGCAATCAGCCCCAGCATTTT

d_gene: -
abundance: many
v_gene: TRBV7-6
j_gene: TRBJ2-2
CDR3aa: CASGTGIRNTGELFF
CDR3nt: TGTGCCAGCGGGACCGGGATAAGGAACACCGGGGAGCTGTTTTTT

d_gene: TRBD2
abundance: few
v_gene: TRBV5-4
j_gene: TRBJ2-1
CDR3aa: CASSWTSGGGNEQFF
CDR3nt: TGTGCCAGCAGCTGGACTAGCGGGGGGGGCAATGAGCAGTTCTTC

d_gene: -
abundance: -
v_gene: TRBV3-1
j_gene: TRBJ1-5
CDR3aa: CASSQGGRQHF
CDR3nt: TGTGCCAGCAGCCAAGGGGGCAGGCAGCATTTT

d_gene: -
abundance: medium-sized
v_gene: TRBV4-1
j_gene: TRBJ2-3
CDR3aa: CASSQPNGDTQYF
CDR3nt: TGCGCCAGCAGCCAACCTAACGGGGATACGCAGTATTTT

d_gene: TRBD1
abundance: many
v_gene: TRBV7-2
j_gene: TRBJ2-1
CDR3aa: CASSSDRGSYNEQFF
CDR3nt: TGTGCCAGCAGTTCCGACAGGGGTTCCTACAATGAGCAGTTCTTC

d_gene: -
abundance: many
v_gene: TRBV28
j_gene: TRBJ1-2
CDR3aa: CASSFVGYGYTF
CDR3nt: TGTGCCAGCAGTTTCGTGGGGTATGGCTACACCTTC

d_gene: -
abundance: few
v_gene: TRBV3-1
j_gene: TRBJ2-1
CDR3aa: CASSQSALGDEQFF
CDR3nt: TGTGCCAGCAGCCAGTCGGCCCTGGGAGATGAGCAGTTCTTC

d_gene: -
abundance: few
v_gene: TRBV11-1
j_gene: TRBJ2-3
CDR3aa: CASSLALDRVGYGHTQYF
CDR3nt: TGTGCCAGCAGCTTAGCCCTAGATCGAGTAGGGTATGGGCATACGCAGTATTTT

d_gene: -
abundance: many
v_gene: TRBV5-5
j_gene: TRBJ2-4
CDR3aa: CASSLIGGRENIQYF
CDR3nt: TGTGCCAGCAGCTTGATCGGGGGCAGGGAAAACATTCAGTACTTC

d_gene: TRBD2
abundance: -
v_gene: TRBV2
j_gene: TRBJ2-2
CDR3aa: CASSGLAGGSTGELFF
CDR3nt: TGTGCCAGCAGCGGACTAGCGGGAGGTTCCACCGGGGAGCTGTTTTTT

d_gene: -
abundance: many
v_gene: TRBV5-1
j_gene: TRBJ2-7
CDR3aa: CASSLVTTPGEQYF
CDR3nt: TGCGCCAGCAGCTTGGTGACTACCCCTGGTGAGCAGTACTTC

d_gene: -
abundance: many
v_gene: TRBV9
j_gene: TRBJ2-7
CDR3aa: CASSAWAGESSEQYF
CDR3nt: TGTGCCAGCAGCGCCTGGGCAGGGGAGTCATCCGAGCAGTACTTC